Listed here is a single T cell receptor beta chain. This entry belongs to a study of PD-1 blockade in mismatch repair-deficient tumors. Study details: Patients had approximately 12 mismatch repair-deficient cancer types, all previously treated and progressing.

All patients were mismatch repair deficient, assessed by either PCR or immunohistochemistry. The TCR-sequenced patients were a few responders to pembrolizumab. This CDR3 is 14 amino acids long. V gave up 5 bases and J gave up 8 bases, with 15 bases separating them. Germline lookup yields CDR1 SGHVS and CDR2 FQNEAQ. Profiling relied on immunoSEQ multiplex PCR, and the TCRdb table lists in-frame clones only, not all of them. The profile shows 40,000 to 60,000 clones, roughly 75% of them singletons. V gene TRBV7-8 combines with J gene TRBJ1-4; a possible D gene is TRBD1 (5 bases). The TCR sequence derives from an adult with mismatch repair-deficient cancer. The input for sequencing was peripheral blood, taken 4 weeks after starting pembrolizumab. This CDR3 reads CASSLQGGREKLFF. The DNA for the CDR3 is TGTGCCAGCAGCCTTCAGGGAGGTCGAGAAAAACTGTTTTTT.